The 23 T cell receptor beta chains in this list originate from one sample, sequenced in a study of T cell repertoires in cytomegalovirus infection. TCRdb processed the reads anew with MiXCR; each CDR3 protein has one entry. This repertoire shows some 680,000 distinct CDR3 sequences, roughly 35% found once; its top ten account for 2.8%. The sequenced material came from PBMCs. All receptors come from a human donor in good health (CMV status not recorded). Some clones in this sample may be carry-over from other donors' samples.

This clonotype has a single count. Mismatch with germline at one junction end may stem from a read error. The chain couples TRBV28 to TRBJ2-1; no clear D gene. This CDR3 has 13 residues. Germline CDR1 and CDR2: MDHEN and SYDVKM. CDR3 region: CASSLFASDDQFF. The CDR3 bases are TGTGCCAGCAGTTTATTTGCGAGCGATGATCAGTTCTTC.

The chain carries TRBV6-4 and TRBJ2-2; TRBD2 agrees at 11 bases. After removal of 5 bases from V and 0 bases from J, the junction contained 2 bases not matched to a gene. This CDR3 spans 16 amino acids. CDR1 is MRHNA and CDR2 is SNTAGT in the germline V gene. The CDR3: CASSLAGGPNTGELFF. CDR3 nucleotides: TGTGCCAGCAGTCTAGCGGGGGGACCGAACACCGGGGAGCTGTTTTTT.

This chain links TRBV7-3 with TRBJ1-1; TRBD1 matches 8 bases. This CDR3 comprises 13 residues. CDR1 SGHTA and CDR2 FQGTGA come from the germline V gene. Trimming cost V 5 bases and J 6 bases; bases outside gene matches: 5. This chain's CDR3 is CASSLDRESEAFF. CDR3 nucleotides: TGTGCCAGCAGCCTGGACAGGGAATCTGAAGCTTTCTTT.

The CDR3 protein is CASSHRKGVAGELFF. DNA of the CDR3: TGTGCCAGCAGTCACCGCAAGGGTGTAGCCGGGGAGCTGTTTTTT. The genes are TRBV28 and TRBJ2-2; no firm D call. The CDR3 is made up of 15 amino acids. Trimming removed 5 bases from V and 6 bases from J, with 16 bases in between. Germline V gives CDR1 MDHEN, CDR2 SYDVKM.

This clonotype was observed at least ten times. The chain combines TRBV7-9 with TRBJ2-1; a possible D gene is TRBD2 (6 bases). CDR1 SEHNR and CDR2 FQNEAQ come from the germline V gene (reference sequence). The V and J ends lost 6 bases and 5 bases respectively, with 14 bases between them. This CDR3 has 14 amino acids. The CDR3 region has the DNA TGTGCCAGCAGTAGCACGGGGGTTGACAATGAGCAGTTCTTC. Amino acid sequence: CASSSTGVDNEQFF.

The chain joins TRBV5-5 to TRBJ2-4; D call uncertain. Germline V gene data show CDR1 as SGHKS and CDR2 as YYEKEE (reference sequence). Trimming removed 1 base from V and 3 bases from J, with 8 bases in between. CDR3 length equals 14 residues. CDR3 DNA sequence: TGTGCCAGCAGCTTGTCAGCGCACAAAAACATTCAGTACTTC. Translating gives CASSLSAHKNIQYF.

This clonotype has a handful of counts. V and J are TRBV7-9 and TRBJ2-4; D unresolved. The V gene lost 5 bases and the J gene lost 5 bases, with 10 bases spanning the gap. The CDR3 extends over 13 amino acids. Germline values: CDR1 SEHNR, CDR2 FQNEAQ (reference sequence). DNA for the CDR3: TGTGCCAGCAGCCCCCCTCTGGAAAACATTCAGTACTTC. Encoded protein: CASSPPLENIQYF.

This clonotype was seen just once. The CDR3 is CSAREDREAGELFF. As DNA, the CDR3 is TGCAGTGCTAGGGAGGACAGGGAGGCCGGGGAGCTGTTTTTT. The V gene is TRBV20-1, the J gene TRBJ2-2; TRBD1 matches at 8 bases. The ends lost 3 bases at V and 6 bases at J; junction bases unmatched: 6. Germline-derived CDR1 and CDR2 are DFQATT and SNEGSKA (reference sequence). CDR3 length equals 14 residues.

The chain combines TRBV6-1 with TRBJ2-1; D gene unclear. CDR1 is MNHNS, CDR2 SASEGT, per germline. V shed 2 bases and J shed 0 bases, with 11 bases lying between them. The CDR3 contains 16 residues. The CDR3 DNA sequence: TGTGCCAGCAGTGAAAACATCAAGAGCTCCTACAATGAGCAGTTCTTC. It yields the protein CASSENIKSSYNEQFF.

This sequence joins TRBV19 and TRBJ1-5, with unresolved D. This CDR3 contains 17 residues. V was cut by 5 bases and J by 0 bases, with 17 bases left in between. Germline CDR1 reads LNHDA; CDR2 reads SQIVND (reference sequence). The CDR3 here is CASSDWAGGYSNQPQHF. The DNA for the CDR3 is TGTGCCAGTAGTGATTGGGCCGGTGGCTATAGCAATCAGCCCCAGCATTTT.

As for this clonotype: A much larger clone lies one base from this, so it may be a read error. The chain couples TRBV28 to TRBJ2-6; D might be TRBD2 (7 bases). Germline lookup yields CDR1 MDHEN and CDR2 SYDVKM. The CDR3 sequence is 15 residues long. In DNA form, the CDR3 reads TGTGCCAGCATGTCGGGGGGCTCTGGGGCCAACTTCCTGACTTTC. This encodes CASMSGGSGANFLTF.

The rearrangement joins TRBV27 to TRBJ1-2; 7 nucleotides agree with TRBD1. With V trimmed by 8 bases and J by 4 bases, 4 bases remained unmatched. The CDR3 runs 12 residues. Germline CDR1 and CDR2: MNHEY and SMNVEV (reference sequence). Here the CDR3 DNA reads TGTGCCAGCGGGGACAGCCTCTATGGCTACACCTTC. It yields the protein CASGDSLYGYTF.

In this sample, this clonotype turned up once. The conserved final phenylalanine or tryptophan is absent from the CDR3, which likely points to a read error. This sequence joins TRBV7-1 and TRBJ2-7; 10 bases are a match to TRBD1. TRBV7-1 is filed as an ORF, its function uncertain. Losses at the gene ends were 3 bases for V and 0 bases for J; bases not matched to a gene: 5. The CDR3 totals 16 residues. Here the CDR3 reads CASSSPGQGISYEQYL. DNA for the CDR3: TGTGCCAGCAGCTCCCCGGGACAGGGGATCTCCTACGAGCAGTACTTA.

The chain links TRBV7-8 to TRBJ2-1; D not certain. Trimming took 1 base from V and 2 from J, leaving 12 bases between them. The CDR3 extends over 16 amino acids. In germline, CDR1 is SGHVS, CDR2 FQNEAQ. CDR3 in amino acids: CASSLGTLGTYNEQFF. The CDR3 bases are TGTGCCAGCAGCTTAGGGACCCTAGGAACCTACAATGAGCAGTTCTTC. The variable domain in full, completed from reference TRBV7-8 and TRBJ2-1, reads GAGVSQSPRYKVAKRGQDVALRCDPISGHVSLFWYQQALGQGPEFLTYFQNEAQLDKSGLPSDRFFAERPEGSVSTLKIQRTQQEDSAVYLCASSLGTLGTYNEQFFGPGTRLTVL.

This clonotype was seen only once. The V and J genes are TRBV18 and TRBJ1-1; D uncertain. Trimming cost V 3 bases and J 0 bases, with 11 bases left between them. The CDR3 has 15 amino acids. Looked up from germline, CDR1 is KGHSH and CDR2 is LQKENI. The CDR3 here is CASSPAGPMNTEAFF. For the CDR3, the DNA is TGTGCCAGCTCACCGGCCGGGCCCATGAACACTGAAGCTTTCTTT.

The V and J genes are TRBV7-9 and TRBJ2-2; D is unclear. The CDR3 extends over 14 amino acids. V gave up 6 bases and J gave up 0 bases, with 8 bases separating them. Germline CDR1 reads SEHNR; CDR2 reads FQNEAQ (reference sequence). The CDR3 loop reads CASRLTSNTGELFF. The DNA of the CDR3 is TGTGCCAGCAGATTGACATCGAACACCGGGGAGCTGTTTTTT.

The chain employs TRBV7-9 and TRBJ1-1; 9 bases align to TRBD1. The CDR3 runs 16 residues. J was trimmed by 11 bases and V by 0 bases; bases with no gene match: 13. CDR1 and CDR2 (germline): SEHNR, FQNEAQ (reference sequence). For the CDR3, the DNA is TGTGCCAGCAGCTTAGCGACCGGAGGGACAGGGCGTCTTGCTTTCTTT. Translating it yields CASSLATGGTGRLAFF.

The rearrangement links TRBV19 to TRBJ1-2, with no clear D. CDR1 and CDR2 (germline): LNHDA, SQIVND (reference sequence). Trimming cost V 3 bases and J 7 bases, with 9 bases left between them. This CDR3 is 12 amino acids long. This CDR3 reads CASSISLGGYTF. Written as DNA, the CDR3 is TGTGCCAGTAGTATTTCCTTGGGTGGCTACACCTTC.

The gene calls are TRBV24-1 and TRBJ2-2; D may be TRBD1 or TRBD2 (5 bases each). The CDR3 consists of 16 residues. Germline CDR1 and CDR2: KGHDR and SFDVKD. V gave up 3 bases and J gave up 0 bases, with 10 bases separating them. DNA for the CDR3: TGTGCCACCAGTGATCCGGGGACCGCGAACACCGGGGAGCTGTTTTTT. Protein: CATSDPGTANTGELFF.

This chain joins TRBV12-3 or TRBV12-4 and TRBJ1-6, with unresolved D. V lost 5 bases to trimming and J lost 7 bases, with 9 bases between them. The CDR3 loop spans 13 amino acids. DNA for the CDR3: TGTGCCAGCAGTAGACAACGGAATTCACCCCTCCACTTT. Amino acids: CASSRQRNSPLHF.

The chain joins TRBV24-1 to TRBJ1-1, with TRBD1 as a possible D gene (6 bases). The V and J ends lost 2 bases and 4 bases respectively, with 13 bases between them. The CDR3 consists of 15 residues. Germline V gene data show CDR1 as KGHDR and CDR2 as SFDVKD. The CDR3 region is CATSDSQQGGTEAFF. The DNA of the CDR3 is TGTGCCACCAGTGATTCGCAACAGGGCGGCACTGAAGCTTTCTTT.

This clonotype has more than one count but fewer than ten. The chain uses TRBV25-1 and TRBJ1-5; possibly TRBD1 for D (5 bases). CDR3 length: 13 amino acids. Germline lookup yields CDR1 MGHDK and CDR2 SYGVNS. The germline V and J ends were trimmed by 1 base and 11 bases, with 12 bases remaining between them. In nucleotides, the CDR3 is TGTGCCAGCAGTGAATTAGACGGGGCGGCCCAGCATTTT. Translated, it gives CASSELDGAAQHF.

The chain carries TRBV12-5 and TRBJ1-1; D ambiguous. V was trimmed by 0 bases and J by 1 base, leaving 12 bases between them. The CDR3 runs to 16 residues. Germline V lookup: CDR1 LGHNT, CDR2 FRNRAP. DNA of the CDR3: TGTGCTAGTGGTTTGGTACTAGGACGTAGGAACACTGAAGCTTTCTTT. Residues: CASGLVLGRRNTEAFF.